A selection of T cell receptor beta chains follows, all from one sample in a study of T cell changes during pregnancy in multiple sclerosis. TCRdb's table, derived via immunoSEQ multiplex PCR, lists solely in-frame clones and lacks some. The data hold over 35,000 clones, with 90% observed a single time. The sample here was CD8+ T cells from peripheral blood mononuclear cells, taken in the first trimester of pregnancy. The receptors were gathered from a female donor with multiple sclerosis, enrolled in a pregnancy study. Each CDR3 is given with its conserved first and last residue. Fields, in order: V gene, J gene, CDR3 protein.

V gene: TRBV19
J gene: TRBJ2-6
CDR3 protein: CASSIRGAGANVLTF

V gene: TRBV27
J gene: TRBJ2-3
CDR3 protein: CASSQYTISSSTEGTDTQYF

V gene: TRBV27
J gene: TRBJ2-5
CDR3 protein: CASSLWGGRQETQYF

V gene: TRBV5-6
J gene: TRBJ2-7
CDR3 protein: CASSFEREPQYF

V gene: TRBV5-6
J gene: TRBJ2-7
CDR3 protein: CASNEGDSGFYEQYF

V gene: TRBV27
J gene: TRBJ2-7
CDR3 protein: CASSFGGGEQYF

V gene: TRBV18
J gene: TRBJ2-1
CDR3 protein: CASSPPASLLYNEQFF

V gene: TRBV6-1
J gene: TRBJ2-7
CDR3 protein: CASSRGRPSYEQYF

V gene: TRBV13
J gene: TRBJ2-7
CDR3 protein: CASSLGRGTYYEQYF

V gene: TRBV7-8
J gene: TRBJ2-1
CDR3 protein: CASSPSLGVYNEQFF

V gene: TRBV7-9
J gene: TRBJ1-1
CDR3 protein: CASSVQGVSYTEAFF

V gene: TRBV6-6
J gene: TRBJ1-1
CDR3 protein: CASNPGGSSGTEAFF

V gene: TRBV27
J gene: TRBJ1-3
CDR3 protein: CASQGSGNTIYF

V gene: TRBV7-8
J gene: TRBJ2-1
CDR3 protein: CASSLGREGNEQFF

V gene: TRBV12-5
J gene: TRBJ2-1
CDR3 protein: CASGSLREDGNEQFF

V gene: TRBV12-5
J gene: TRBJ2-7
CDR3 protein: CASGPTGGWQYF

V gene: TRBV7-9
J gene: TRBJ2-1
CDR3 protein: CASSLGVGGGNEQFF

V gene: TRBV5-1
J gene: TRBJ2-7
CDR3 protein: CASSLLGTGETYEQYF

V gene: TRBV5-5
J gene: TRBJ2-2
CDR3 protein: CASSLRGQFLTGELFF

V gene: TRBV5-1
J gene: TRBJ1-1
CDR3 protein: CASSFNTDRVHTEAFF

V gene: TRBV6-5
J gene: TRBJ1-1
CDR3 protein: CASSYSGGRKEAFF

V gene: TRBV29-1
J gene: TRBJ2-1
CDR3 protein: CSVEEDRGGNEQFF

V gene: TRBV2
J gene: TRBJ2-1
CDR3 protein: CASSQKRGLLSEQFF

V gene: TRBV2
J gene: TRBJ1-1
CDR3 protein: CASSLQGGAGTEAFF

V gene: TRBV2
J gene: TRBJ2-1
CDR3 protein: CATGGGNNEQFF

V gene: TRBV2
J gene: TRBJ2-2
CDR3 protein: CASSRTSAEDGELFF

V gene: TRBV19
J gene: TRBJ1-1
CDR3 protein: CASSIAASLEAFF

V gene: TRBV30
J gene: TRBJ1-1
CDR3 protein: CAWTHRGISNTEAFF

V gene: TRBV7-9
J gene: TRBJ2-3
CDR3 protein: CASSFGRGTDTQYF

V gene: TRBV6-5
J gene: TRBJ2-7
CDR3 protein: CASSYEASFSYEQYF

V gene: TRBV7-9
J gene: TRBJ2-7
CDR3 protein: CASSLQGAYEQYF

V gene: TRBV10-3
J gene: TRBJ2-3
CDR3 protein: CAISESRLAGVTDTQYF

V gene: TRBV7-4
J gene: TRBJ1-1
CDR3 protein: CASSFREDMNTEAFF

V gene: TRBV19
J gene: TRBJ2-7
CDR3 protein: CASSIRDRYEQYF

V gene: TRBV9
J gene: TRBJ2-7
CDR3 protein: CASSVSGTGVHEQYF

V gene: TRBV11-2
J gene: TRBJ1-2
CDR3 protein: CASSYLRGTGINSGYTF

V gene: TRBV15
J gene: TRBJ2-2
CDR3 protein: CATSRLRTSGNTGELFF

V gene: TRBV2
J gene: TRBJ2-3
CDR3 protein: CATWGLSTDTQYF

V gene: TRBV2
J gene: TRBJ2-1
CDR3 protein: CASSDPREGRDEQFF

V gene: TRBV9
J gene: TRBJ2-3
CDR3 protein: CASSKPIAGGGPGFSTDTQYF

V gene: TRBV7-6
J gene: TRBJ2-1
CDR3 protein: CASSPEAGSSYNEQFF

V gene: TRBV27
J gene: TRBJ1-5
CDR3 protein: CASSNSYSNQPQHF

V gene: TRBV7-9
J gene: TRBJ2-5
CDR3 protein: CAVLQETQYF

V gene: TRBV27
J gene: TRBJ2-7
CDR3 protein: CASSFLTNRDRTTYEQYF

V gene: TRBV30
J gene: TRBJ1-2
CDR3 protein: CAWSVHRGCTF

V gene: TRBV5-1
J gene: TRBJ1-2
CDR3 protein: CASSWTLSGGGYTF

V gene: TRBV4-3
J gene: TRBJ1-1
CDR3 protein: CASSQDGGAVNTEAFF

V gene: TRBV7-9
J gene: TRBJ1-6
CDR3 protein: CASRNTKTGVNSPLHF

V gene: TRBV7-9
J gene: TRBJ2-1
CDR3 protein: CASSLVGGSYNEQFF

V gene: TRBV6-5
J gene: TRBJ1-1
CDR3 protein: CASSYWGENTEAFF

V gene: TRBV5-1
J gene: TRBJ2-2
CDR3 protein: CASSLGTGLITGELFF

V gene: TRBV2
J gene: TRBJ2-7
CDR3 protein: CASRGLTGDFSYEQYF

V gene: TRBV2
J gene: TRBJ2-1
CDR3 protein: CASSATQGSRNEQFF

V gene: TRBV4-3
J gene: TRBJ2-7
CDR3 protein: CASSLGGGVHYEQYF